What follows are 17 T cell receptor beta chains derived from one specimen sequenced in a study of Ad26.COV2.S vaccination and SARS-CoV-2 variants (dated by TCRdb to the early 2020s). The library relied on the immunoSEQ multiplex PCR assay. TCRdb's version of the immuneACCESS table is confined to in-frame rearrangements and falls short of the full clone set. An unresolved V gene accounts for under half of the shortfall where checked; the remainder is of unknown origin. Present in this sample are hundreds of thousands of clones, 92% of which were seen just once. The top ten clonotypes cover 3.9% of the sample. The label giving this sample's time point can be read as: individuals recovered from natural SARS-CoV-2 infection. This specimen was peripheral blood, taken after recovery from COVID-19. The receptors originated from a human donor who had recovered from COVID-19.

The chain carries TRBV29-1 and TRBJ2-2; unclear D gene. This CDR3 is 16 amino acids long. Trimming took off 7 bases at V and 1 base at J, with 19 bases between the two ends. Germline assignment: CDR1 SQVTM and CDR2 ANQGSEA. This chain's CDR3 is CSASGPGQLNTGELFF. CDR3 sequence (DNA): TGCAGCGCCTCGGGCCCTGGCCAGTTGAACACCGGGGAGCTGTTTTTT.

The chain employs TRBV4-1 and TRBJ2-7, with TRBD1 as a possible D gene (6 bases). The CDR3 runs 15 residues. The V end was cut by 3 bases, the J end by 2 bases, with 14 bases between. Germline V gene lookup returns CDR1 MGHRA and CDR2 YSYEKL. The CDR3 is CASSHGTLATYEQYF. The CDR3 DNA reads TGCGCCAGCAGCCACGGGACACTGGCTACCTACGAGCAGTACTTC.

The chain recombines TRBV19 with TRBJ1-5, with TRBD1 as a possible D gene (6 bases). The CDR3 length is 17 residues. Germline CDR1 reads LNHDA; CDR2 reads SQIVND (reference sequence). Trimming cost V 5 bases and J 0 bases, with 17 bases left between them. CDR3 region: CASSSPPQGSSNQPQHF. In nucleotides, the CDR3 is TGTGCCAGTAGTTCCCCTCCTCAGGGGTCTAGCAATCAGCCCCAGCATTTT.

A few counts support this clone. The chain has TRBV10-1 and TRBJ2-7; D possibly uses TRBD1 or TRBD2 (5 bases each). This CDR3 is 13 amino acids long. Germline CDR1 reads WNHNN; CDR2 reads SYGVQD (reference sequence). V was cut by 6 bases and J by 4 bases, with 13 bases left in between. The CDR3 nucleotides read TGCGCCAGCAGGGGACCTACCCCGTACGAGCAGTACTTC. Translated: CASRGPTPYEQYF.

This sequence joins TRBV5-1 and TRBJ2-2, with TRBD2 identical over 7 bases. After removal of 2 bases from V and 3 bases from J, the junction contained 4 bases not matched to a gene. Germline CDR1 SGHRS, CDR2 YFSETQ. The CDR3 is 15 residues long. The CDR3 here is CASSFMGRDTGELFF. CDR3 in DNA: TGCGCCAGCAGCTTTATGGGGAGGGACACCGGGGAGCTGTTTTTT.

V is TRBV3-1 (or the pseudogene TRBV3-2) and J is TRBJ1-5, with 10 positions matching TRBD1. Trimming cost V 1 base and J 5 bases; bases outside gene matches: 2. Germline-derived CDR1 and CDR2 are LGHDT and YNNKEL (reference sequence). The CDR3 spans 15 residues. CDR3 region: CASSQGTGGHQPQHF. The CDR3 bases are TGTGCCAGCAGCCAAGGGACAGGGGGTCATCAGCCCCAGCATTTT.

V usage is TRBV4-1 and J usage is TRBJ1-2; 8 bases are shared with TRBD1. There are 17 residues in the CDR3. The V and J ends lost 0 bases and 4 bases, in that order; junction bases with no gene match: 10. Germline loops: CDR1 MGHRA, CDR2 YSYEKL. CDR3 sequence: CASSQDAPTGATYGYTF. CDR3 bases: TGCGCCAGCAGCCAAGATGCCCCGACAGGGGCCACCTATGGCTACACCTTC.

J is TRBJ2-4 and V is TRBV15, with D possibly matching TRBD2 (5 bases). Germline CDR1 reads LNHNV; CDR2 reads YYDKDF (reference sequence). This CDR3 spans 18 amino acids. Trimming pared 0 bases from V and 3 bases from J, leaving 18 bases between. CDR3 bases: TGTGCCACCAGCAGAGAAGGGCCGCGGGTATTTAGCAAAAACATTCAGTACTTC. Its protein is CATSREGPRVFSKNIQYF.

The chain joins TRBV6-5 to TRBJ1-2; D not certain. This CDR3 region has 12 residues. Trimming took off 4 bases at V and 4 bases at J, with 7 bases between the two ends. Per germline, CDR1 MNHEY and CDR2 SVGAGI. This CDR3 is CASSSGIYGYTF. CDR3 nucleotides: TGTGCCAGCAGTTCCGGCATCTATGGCTACACCTTC.

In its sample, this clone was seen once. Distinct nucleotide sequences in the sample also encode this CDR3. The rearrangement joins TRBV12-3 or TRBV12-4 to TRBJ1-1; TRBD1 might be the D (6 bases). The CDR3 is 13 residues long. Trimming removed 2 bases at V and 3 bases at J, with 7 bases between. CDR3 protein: CASSLKGDTEAFF. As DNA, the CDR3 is TGTGCCAGCAGTTTAAAGGGGGACACTGAAGCTTTCTTT.

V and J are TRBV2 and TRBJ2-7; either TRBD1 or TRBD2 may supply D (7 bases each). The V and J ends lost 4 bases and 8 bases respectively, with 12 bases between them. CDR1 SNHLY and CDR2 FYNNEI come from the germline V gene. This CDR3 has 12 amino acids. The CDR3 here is CASSAGGVKQYF. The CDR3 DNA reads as TGTGCCAGCAGTGCAGGGGGGGTAAAGCAGTACTTC.

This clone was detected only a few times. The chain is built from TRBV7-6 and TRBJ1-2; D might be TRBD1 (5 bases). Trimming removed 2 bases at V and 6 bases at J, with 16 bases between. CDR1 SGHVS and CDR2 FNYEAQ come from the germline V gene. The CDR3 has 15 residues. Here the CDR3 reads CASSLSSGPRNGYTF. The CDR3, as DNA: TGTGCCAGCAGCTTATCGTCGGGGCCCAGGAATGGCTACACCTTC.

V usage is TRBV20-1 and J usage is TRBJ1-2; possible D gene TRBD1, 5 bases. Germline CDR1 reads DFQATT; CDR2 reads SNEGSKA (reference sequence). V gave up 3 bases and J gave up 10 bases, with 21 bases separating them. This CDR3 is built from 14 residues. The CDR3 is CSASAEGTGALYTF. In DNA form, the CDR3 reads TGCAGTGCTAGTGCCGAGGGGACCGGGGCCCTCTACACCTTC.

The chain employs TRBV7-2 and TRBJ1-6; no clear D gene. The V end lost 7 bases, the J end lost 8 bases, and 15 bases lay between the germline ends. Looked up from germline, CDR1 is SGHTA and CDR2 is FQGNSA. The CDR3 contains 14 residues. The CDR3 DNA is TGTGCCAGCACCCCCCGTATGAAGGATTCACCCCTCCACTTT. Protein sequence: CASTPRMKDSPLHF.

CDR3 DNA: TGTGCCAGCAGCCCTCCGGTAGGGGTGAACACTGAAGCTTTCTTT. It codes for CASSPPVGVNTEAFF. This sequence joins TRBV7-7 and TRBJ1-1; weak D call: TRBD1 (5 bases). Germline V CDR1 and CDR2: SSHAT, FNYEAQ (reference sequence). Deletions cut 5 bases from V and 0 bases from J, with 13 bases between. The CDR3 spans 15 residues.

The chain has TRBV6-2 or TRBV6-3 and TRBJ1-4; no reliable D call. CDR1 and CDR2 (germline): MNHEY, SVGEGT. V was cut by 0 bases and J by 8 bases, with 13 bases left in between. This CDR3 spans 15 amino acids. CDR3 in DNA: TGTGCCAGCAGTTACTCTAGCAATCTGGGCGAAAAACTGTTTTTT. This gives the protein CASSYSSNLGEKLFF.

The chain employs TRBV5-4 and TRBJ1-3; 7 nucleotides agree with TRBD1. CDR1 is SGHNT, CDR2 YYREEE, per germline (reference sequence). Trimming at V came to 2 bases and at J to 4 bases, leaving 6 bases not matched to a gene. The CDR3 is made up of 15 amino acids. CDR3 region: CASSLQGGAGNTIYF. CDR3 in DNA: TGTGCCAGCAGCTTACAAGGGGGCGCGGGAAACACCATATATTTT.